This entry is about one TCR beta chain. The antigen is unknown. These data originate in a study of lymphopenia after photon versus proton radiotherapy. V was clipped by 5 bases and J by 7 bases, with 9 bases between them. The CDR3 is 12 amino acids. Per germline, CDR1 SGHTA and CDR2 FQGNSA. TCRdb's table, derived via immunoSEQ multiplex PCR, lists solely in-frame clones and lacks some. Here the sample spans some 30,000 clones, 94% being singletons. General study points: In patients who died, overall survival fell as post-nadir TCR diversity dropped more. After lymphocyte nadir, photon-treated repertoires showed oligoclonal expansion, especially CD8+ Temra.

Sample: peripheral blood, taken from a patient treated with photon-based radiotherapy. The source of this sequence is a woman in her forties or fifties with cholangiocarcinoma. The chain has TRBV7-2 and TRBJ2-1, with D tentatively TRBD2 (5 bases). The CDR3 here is CASSPSLNEQFF. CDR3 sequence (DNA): TGTGCCAGCAGCCCTAGCTTAAATGAGCAGTTCTTC.